This TCR beta chain was retrieved from a study of early T cells in non-severe SARS-CoV-2 infection. Overall study context: Sequencing was performed on bulk RNA from unsorted whole blood, leaving chains unpaired. Study results and limitations: VDJdb-based annotation leaned toward anti-spike CD8 responses and missed private and CD4 specificities.

The CDR3 has 13 residues. Trimming pared 6 bases from V and 0 bases from J, leaving 9 bases between. Germline CDR1 MDHEN, CDR2 SYDVKM. A few counts support this clonotype. Its antigen remains unknown. The library protocol tagged individual cDNA molecules with unique molecular identifiers. TCRdb recomputed calls from the 5' RACE reads with MiXCR, one row per CDR3 protein. This sample yields over 50,000 distinct CDR3 sequences, of which around 13% are seen a single time; 2.5% to 3% belongs to the top ten. The source of this sequence is an adult who was a healthcare worker with PCR-confirmed SARS-CoV-2 infection or an uninfected control (not recorded which). The sample comprised whole blood. V usage is TRBV28 and J usage is TRBJ2-7; unclear D gene. The CDR3 nucleotides are TGTGCCAGCAGCCCAGGTCCCTCCTACGAGCAGTACTTC. This codes for CASSPGPSYEQYF.